This is a list of T cell receptor beta chains from one sample in a study of blood T cell repertoires in COVID-19. Clones were sequenced by immunoSEQ multiplex PCR, and TCRdb holds only the in-frame ones, with some missing. The sample includes approximately 75,000 clones, 80% to 85% of them seen just once. The sample comprised peripheral blood. The source is an elderly woman with acute or convalescent COVID-19. CDR3s include the opening cysteine and the closing phenylalanine or tryptophan.

v_call	j_call	cdr3_aa
TRBV3-1/TRBV3-2	TRBJ1-4	CASRLNEKLFF
TRBV2	TRBJ1-1	CASSGFQGVNTEAFF
TRBV6-6	TRBJ1-5	CASSPKRDRTLYYSNQPQHF
TRBV3-1/TRBV3-2	TRBJ1-5	CASSPGQPNSNQPQHF
TRBV27	TRBJ1-5	CASSANGGRQPQHF
TRBV6-2/TRBV6-3	TRBJ1-2	CASSYLGPDFGGYTF
TRBV6-1	TRBJ2-7	CASSDAAGEGEQYF
TRBV3-1/TRBV3-2	TRBJ1-5	CASSQGQGGPQHF
TRBV6-1	TRBJ1-1	CASSEEGATRVNTEAFF
TRBV9	TRBJ2-7	CASSPDPGHTFEQYF
TRBV27	TRBJ1-3	CASSLSRQGPNTIYF
TRBV7-9	TRBJ2-7	CASSLVTLPYEQYF
TRBV14	TRBJ1-1	CASSQELQGTEAFF
TRBV5-1	TRBJ2-7	CASSAGTGLNEQYF
TRBV10-1	TRBJ2-4	CASSEGDSPNIQYF
TRBV2	TRBJ2-2	CASSDGRGGLTGELFF
TRBV1	TRBJ2-7	CTSSEDQGHIPSYEQYF
TRBV7-2	TRBJ1-2	CASSLGFPLQGIGGYTF
TRBV7-9	TRBJ2-1	CASSTLMTDEQFF
TRBV4-1	TRBJ2-3	CASSQGISGFSTDTQYF
TRBV3-1/TRBV3-2	TRBJ2-7	CASSQALTNYEQYF
TRBV6-6	TRBJ2-7	CASSRDRGDEQYF
TRBV5-1	TRBJ1-3	CASSLVGAGNTIYF
TRBV9	TRBJ1-1	CASSGGTESDTEAFF
TRBV29-1	TRBJ1-4	CSGGTGAGEKLFF
TRBV3-1/TRBV3-2	TRBJ2-7	CASSSGLAGVYEQYF
TRBV4-2	TRBJ2-3	CASSQLPTDTQYF
TRBV4-1	TRBJ1-2	CASSQDPAGTGNRGLGGYTF
TRBV2	TRBJ2-1	CASSLHNEQFF
TRBV5-4	TRBJ2-1	CASSRDQGLYNEQFF
TRBV5-4	TRBJ2-3	CASSLQGTDTQYF
TRBV11-2	TRBJ2-6	CASSKTGGTGANVLTF
TRBV5-1	TRBJ2-1	CASSLGSRTSVKEQFF
TRBV19	TRBJ1-5	CASRDRDGQPQHF
TRBV5-6	TRBJ1-6	CASSREGGVGSPLHF
TRBV6-6	TRBJ2-5	CASSPAGLSGQETQYF
TRBV3-1/TRBV3-2	TRBJ2-5	CASSSRAGGTQETQYF